A single T cell receptor beta chain is shown here with its context. A read error may account for a junction end that differs from germline. Three rounds of nested PCR, following a modified ARM-PCR protocol, produced the TCRbeta library. TCRdb called the multiplex PCR reads again in MiXCR, with one record for every CDR3 protein. The sample consists of under 140,000 distinct CDR3 sequences, approximately 87% of them appearing once. The template was RNA from unsorted bulk tissue. This CDR3 is built from 13 residues. Per the germline V gene, CDR1 is SGHAT and CDR2 is FQNNGV. These data originate in a study of tumor and adjacent non-tumor tissue in lung cancer.

This sequence joins TRBV11-2 and TRBJ2-7; D not resolved. This receptor was taken from a man aged 70-80 years with non-small cell lung cancer. The sample consisted of lung tumor tissue. As DNA, the CDR3 is TGCGCCAGTGGCCAATGGAGCGAGCGCGAGCAGTACTTC. Residues: CASGQWSEREQYF.